The 10 T cell receptor beta chains in this list originate from one sample, sequenced in a study of beta chain features in type 1 diabetes. Expressed TCRB transcripts were sequenced because the isolated RNA had all been reverse transcribed beforehand. Using immunoSEQ multiplex PCR, the repertoire was profiled, and TCRdb retains in-frame clones only, with some absent. The top ten hold 0.053% of the sample, which has hundreds of thousands of clones, over 65% seen once. Sequenced sample: naive CD4+ T cells from blood. The source of these receptors is a man in his thirties or forties in good health.

The table lists this clone with a few counts. The chain carries TRBV29-1 and TRBJ2-1; D is undetermined. CDR3 length equals 13 residues. The germline gives CDR1 SQVTM, CDR2 ANQGSEA. Trimming stripped 4 bases from V and 1 base from J, with 8 bases between. CDR3 loop: CSVGTVSYNEQFF. Written as DNA, the CDR3 is TGCAGCGTTGGCACGGTATCCTACAATGAGCAGTTCTTC.

The rearrangement uses TRBV30 and TRBJ1-2, with TRBD1 as a possible D gene (5 bases). Germline V CDR1 and CDR2: GTSNPN, SVGIG (reference sequence). The length of the CDR3 is 13 residues. The V and J ends lost 4 bases and 8 bases respectively, with 17 bases between them. This chain's CDR3 is CAWTEDTQQGYTF. In DNA form, the CDR3 reads TGTGCCTGGACCGAGGACACGCAACAGGGCTACACCTTC.

The sample holds a few counts of this clone. V usage is TRBV30 and J usage is TRBJ2-1; 10 bases are a match to TRBD2. Trimming cost V 5 bases and J 6 bases; bases outside gene matches: 10. The germline gives CDR1 GTSNPN, CDR2 SVGIG (reference sequence). There are 15 residues in the CDR3. The CDR3 DNA reads as TGTGCCTGGTCTTTACTAGCGGGATACGGCAATGAGCAGTTCTTC. Residues: CAWSLLAGYGNEQFF.

This clone came up once. The rearrangement uses TRBV2 and TRBJ2-5; D is ambiguous. This CDR3 comprises 11 residues. V lost 7 bases and J lost 5, with 8 bases in between. Germline V lookup: CDR1 SNHLY, CDR2 FYNNEI. The CDR3 region has the DNA TGTGCCAGCACCAGCACTGAGACCCAGTACTTC. Its translation is CASTSTETQYF.

The rearrangement links TRBV6-4 to TRBJ2-1; 7 bases are a match to TRBD1. The V segment lost 6 bases and the J segment 1 base; nucleotides outside the gene matches: 6. The CDR3 spans 15 residues. CDR1 and CDR2 from the germline V gene are MRHNA and SNTAGT. The CDR3 loop reads CASRRQGWSYNEQFF. CDR3 sequence (DNA): TGTGCCAGCAGAAGACAGGGTTGGTCCTACAATGAGCAGTTCTTC.

J is TRBJ1-2 and V is TRBV9; the match to TRBD1 covers 11 bases. This CDR3 region has 16 residues. From germline, CDR1 is SGDLS and CDR2 YYNGEE. The V gene end was trimmed by 3 bases and the J gene end by 2 bases; junction bases not matched to a gene: 6. CDR3 loop: CASSARTGGANYGYTF. The CDR3 DNA reads TGTGCCAGCAGCGCTCGGACAGGGGGCGCCAACTATGGCTACACCTTC.

This clone was counted a single time. V and J are TRBV7-8 and TRBJ1-2; no firm D call. Germline CDR1 is SGHVS and CDR2 is FQNEAQ. The CDR3 is 16 amino acids. V lost 5 bases, J lost 4 bases, and 20 bases lay in between. The CDR3 protein is CASSVRESAGAYGYTF. CDR3 in DNA: TGTGCCAGCAGCGTACGAGAATCGGCAGGAGCCTATGGCTACACCTTC.

This clone was observed a few times. The chain joins TRBV30 to TRBJ2-2; either TRBD1 or TRBD2 may fit D (5 bases each). V was trimmed by 5 bases and J by 2 bases, leaving 15 bases between them. The CDR3 covers 15 residues. CDR1 GTSNPN and CDR2 SVGIG come from the germline V gene (reference sequence). DNA of the CDR3: TGTGCCTGGTTAGCCGGGACGATAAACACCGGGGAGCTGTTTTTT. Encoded protein: CAWLAGTINTGELFF.

J is TRBJ2-7 and V is TRBV4-1; possible D gene TRBD2, 6 bases. The CDR3 extends over 14 amino acids. Germline V gives CDR1 MGHRA, CDR2 YSYEKL. Trimming removed 3 bases at V and 4 bases at J, with 13 bases between. The CDR3 sequence is CASSQRDGWYEQYF. In DNA form, the CDR3 reads TGCGCCAGCAGCCAGCGGGACGGATGGTACGAGCAGTACTTC.

The chain carries TRBV2 and TRBJ1-6; D is undetermined. V lost 2 bases to trimming and J lost 10 bases, with 9 bases between them. CDR1 and CDR2 (germline): SNHLY, FYNNEI. CDR3 length: 13 residues. CDR3 sequence (DNA): TGTGCCAGCAGTGAAATGTCTCGATCACCCCTCCACTTT. Protein product: CASSEMSRSPLHF. The full variable domain, rest sourced from reference TRBV2 and TRBJ1-6, is EPEVTQTPSHQVTQMGQEVILRCVPISNHLYFYWYRQILGQKVEFLVSFYNNEISEKSEIFDDQFSVERPDGSNFTLKIRSTKLEDSAMYFCASSEMSRSPLHFGNGTRLTVT.